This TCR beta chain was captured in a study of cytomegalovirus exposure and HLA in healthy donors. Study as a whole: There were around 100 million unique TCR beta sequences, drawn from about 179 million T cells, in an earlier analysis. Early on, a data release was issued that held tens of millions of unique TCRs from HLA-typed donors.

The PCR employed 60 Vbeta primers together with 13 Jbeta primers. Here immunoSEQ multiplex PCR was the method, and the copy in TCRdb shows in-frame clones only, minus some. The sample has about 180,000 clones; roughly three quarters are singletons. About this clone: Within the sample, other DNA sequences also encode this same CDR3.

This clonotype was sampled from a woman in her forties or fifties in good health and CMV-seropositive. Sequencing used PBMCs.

The CDR3 here is CASSLGDSYGYTF. The CDR3, as DNA: TGCGCCAGCAGCTTGGGGGACAGCTATGGCTACACCTTC. V usage is TRBV5-1 and J usage is TRBJ1-2, with TRBD1 identical over 7 bases. The length of the CDR3 is 13 residues. Germline V gene data show CDR1 as SGHRS and CDR2 as YFSETQ. Germline trimming cut 0 bases from V and 4 bases from J; bases unmatched to any gene: 0.